This T cell receptor (beta chain) came from a study of T cell repertoires in cytomegalovirus infection. Turning to the study itself: HLA-B-restricted CMV epitopes that are well studied were used alongside recently identified HLA-C-restricted ones. Public TCR beta signature analysis indicated the presence of both CMV infection and matching HLA type. General study results and limits: HLA-C-restricted CMV clonotypes gave the most frequent clonotype in two of eight donors. Using cumulative public TCR beta family frequency, the authors identified those who carried CMV together with the relevant HLA.

Via MiXCR, TCRdb re-called the reads, giving one row per CDR3 protein. Seen here are 300,000 to 400,000 distinct CDR3 sequences, about 28% observed once, and the top ten hold around 18%. Trimming removed 5 bases from V and 3 bases from J; junction bases left unmatched: 6. This CDR3 has 15 amino acids. Germline V CDR1 and CDR2: MNHEY, SMNVEV (reference sequence). This clonotype was observed at least ten times. No antigen is known for it. This clonotype was obtained from a human donor in good health (CMV status not recorded). Some clones in this sample may be carry-over from other donors' samples. This chain connects TRBV27 to TRBJ2-1; TRBD1 agrees at 8 bases. Sequencing used cultured PBMCs, obtained from culture after CMV antigen stimulation. CDR3 in amino acids: CASSLGTGGYNEQFF. The DNA for the CDR3 is TGTGCCAGCAGTCTCGGGACAGGCGGCTACAATGAGCAGTTCTTC.